These 29 T cell receptor beta chains were sequenced from one sample in a study of T cell changes during pregnancy in multiple sclerosis. Data came from immunoSEQ multiplex PCR; TCRdb stores just in-frame clones and leaves some out. The sample yields about 40,000 clones, 90% to 95% seen once. This specimen was CD4+ T cells from peripheral blood mononuclear cells, taken before pregnancy. The origin of the receptors is a female donor with multiple sclerosis, enrolled in a pregnancy study.

The rearrangement joins TRBV7-3 to TRBJ2-3; D unresolved. V shed 2 bases and J shed 2 bases, with 8 bases lying between them. In germline, CDR1 is SGHTA, CDR2 FQGTGA. The CDR3 loop spans 14 amino acids. In DNA form, the CDR3 reads TGTGCCAGCAGCTTAGGAGATCCCACAGATACGCAGTATTTT. Translation gives CASSLGDPTDTQYF. Supplemented by reference TRBV7-3 and TRBJ2-3, the full variable domain reads GAGVSQTPSNKVTEKGKYVELRCDPISGHTALYWYRQSLGQGPEFLIYFQGTGAADDSGLPNDRFFAVRPEGSVSTLKIQRTERGDSAVYLCASSLGDPTDTQYFGPGTRLTVL.

The chain employs TRBV10-1 and TRBJ1-2, with D unclear. The CDR3 loop spans 9 amino acids. V was shortened by 9 bases and J by 8 bases, with 7 bases between the two germline ends. Germline values: CDR1 WNHNN, CDR2 SYGVQD (reference sequence). The CDR3 DNA is TGCGCCAGGACCGGGGGCTACACCTTC. Amino acids: CARTGGYTF.

V and J are TRBV5-4 and TRBJ1-4; D unresolved. V was clipped by 4 bases and J by 5 bases, with 12 bases between them. This CDR3 comprises 14 residues. Germline lookup yields CDR1 SGHNT and CDR2 YYREEE (reference sequence). The CDR3: CASSTGSGNEKLFF. CDR3 DNA sequence: TGTGCCAGCAGCACCGGGAGCGGGAATGAAAAACTGTTTTTT.

The rearrangement joins TRBV27 to TRBJ1-5; the match to TRBD1 covers 7 bases. V shed 3 bases and J 4 bases; nucleotides not matched to a gene: 6. The CDR3 runs 15 residues. The germline V gene encodes CDR1 MNHEY and CDR2 SMNVEV (reference sequence). The CDR3 spells CASSLNRGPNQPQHF. DNA for the CDR3: TGTGCCAGCAGTTTGAACAGGGGCCCAAATCAGCCCCAGCATTTT.

This chain connects TRBV6-5 to TRBJ1-4; possible D gene TRBD1, 6 bases. The germline CDR1 and CDR2 sequences are MNHEY and SVGAGI. The CDR3 loop spans 13 amino acids. With 2 bases removed from V and 13 bases from J, the gap between germline ends came to 14 bases. CDR3 in amino acids: CASSYEEGVRLFF. CDR3 bases: TGTGCCAGCAGTTACGAAGAGGGGGTTAGACTGTTTTTT.

The chain uses TRBV18 and TRBJ2-2; TRBD1 aligns across 8 bases. The CDR3 sequence is 15 residues long. J was trimmed by 5 bases and V by 4 bases; bases with no gene match: 6. Germline CDR1 KGHSH, CDR2 LQKENI. DNA of the CDR3: TGTGCCAGCTCACTAGCAGGGGGCGCGACCGGGGAGCTGTTTTTT. Translation gives CASSLAGGATGELFF. Drawing the rest from reference TRBV18 and TRBJ2-2, the complete variable domain is NAGVMQNPRHLVRRRGQEARLRCSPMKGHSHVYWYRQLPEEGLKFMVYLQKENIIDESGMPKERFSAEFPKEGPSILRIQQVVRGDSAAYFCASSLAGGATGELFFGEGSRLTVL.

The chain recombines TRBV7-9 with TRBJ2-1; 13 nucleotides align to TRBD2. The CDR3 sequence is 16 residues long. Germline CDR1 and CDR2: SEHNR and FQNEAQ (reference sequence). J lost 7 bases, V lost 1 base, and 4 bases had no gene match. CDR3 bases: TGTGCCAGCAGCTTAGATGGACTAGCGGGGGTGAATGAGCAGTTCTTC. It specifies CASSLDGLAGVNEQFF.

The chain has TRBV7-2 and TRBJ2-7, with 13 bases aligning to TRBD2. V was pared by 5 bases and J by 6 bases, with 7 bases of the junction left unmatched. The length of the CDR3 is 15 residues. CDR1 is SGHTA, CDR2 FQGNSA, per germline. CDR3 nucleotide sequence: TGTGCCAGCAGCAGAACTAGCGGGGGGGCTAGCGAGCAGTACTTC. Its protein product is CASSRTSGGASEQYF.

This sequence joins TRBV6-5 and TRBJ1-5, with 9 nucleotides matching TRBD1. CDR3 length: 14 residues. Germline assignment: CDR1 MNHEY and CDR2 SVGAGI. With V trimmed by 7 bases and J by 2 bases, 3 bases remained unmatched. CDR3 amino acids: CASKGQGGNQPQHF. The CDR3 nucleotides are TGTGCCAGCAAGGGACAGGGAGGCAATCAGCCCCAGCATTTT.

The chain has TRBV2 and TRBJ1-1; D gene uncertain. V was clipped by 3 bases and J by 2 bases, with 10 bases between them. CDR1 and CDR2 from the germline V gene are SNHLY and FYNNEI. The CDR3 covers 14 residues. The CDR3 DNA is TGTGCCAGCAGTGATTTCACGCGAAACACTGAAGCTTTCTTT. It encodes CASSDFTRNTEAFF.

This sequence joins TRBV4-2 and TRBJ2-7; D ambiguous. The germline V and J ends were trimmed by 0 bases and 4 bases, with 7 bases remaining between them. CDR3 size: 13 residues. Germline CDR1 LGHNA, CDR2 YNFKEQ. In DNA form, the CDR3 reads TGTGCCAGCAGCCAAGATCTAGGTTACGAGCAGTACTTC. Its translation is CASSQDLGYEQYF.

The V and J genes are TRBV7-2 and TRBJ2-1; TRBD2 matches at 12 bases. J was trimmed by 6 bases and V by 4 bases; bases with no gene match: 4. There are 15 residues in the CDR3. Germline V lookup: CDR1 SGHTA, CDR2 FQGNSA. The CDR3: CASSYLAGGSNEQFF. CDR3 sequence (DNA): TGTGCCAGCAGCTATCTAGCGGGGGGGTCCAATGAGCAGTTCTTC.

This sequence joins TRBV6-5 and TRBJ1-4; a possible D gene is TRBD1 (5 bases). There are 13 residues in the CDR3. Germline CDR1 reads MNHEY; CDR2 reads SVGAGI. Trimming shortened V by 6 bases and J by 10 bases, and 15 bases separated the two germline ends. CDR3: CASSGGTAAKLFF. In DNA form, the CDR3 reads TGTGCCAGCAGCGGGGGGACCGCGGCAAAACTGTTTTTT.

The chain carries TRBV2 and TRBJ2-7; no clear D. The CDR3 covers 16 residues. The V gene lost 4 bases and the J gene lost 0 bases, with 16 bases spanning the gap. Looked up from germline, CDR1 is SNHLY and CDR2 is FYNNEI. CDR3 DNA sequence: TGTGCCAGCAGTGTCCTTCAGGCGACACCCTCCTACGAGCAGTACTTC. Its translation is CASSVLQATPSYEQYF. The complete variable domain, with remaining parts taken from reference TRBV2 and TRBJ2-7, reads EPEVTQTPSHQVTQMGQEVILRCVPISNHLYFYWYRQILGQKVEFLVSFYNNEISEKSEIFDDQFSVERPDGSNFTLKIRSTKLEDSAMYFCASSVLQATPSYEQYFGPGTRLTVT.

This clone was seen a single time. CDR3 nucleotides: TGCAGCGGGGGCAGGTCTTACACCGGGGAGCTGTTTTTT. It yields the protein CSGGRSYTGELFF. The chain is built from TRBV29-1 and TRBJ2-2, with D perhaps matching TRBD1 (5 bases). This CDR3 is 13 amino acids long. The germline V and J ends were trimmed by 7 bases and 3 bases, with 12 bases remaining between them. Germline V gene lookup returns CDR1 SQVTM and CDR2 ANQGSEA.

The chain is built from TRBV7-2 and TRBJ2-2; the match to TRBD1 covers 7 bases. The CDR3 runs 15 residues. J gave up 0 bases and V 3 bases, and 1 base lay outside the gene matches. Germline V gene sequence: CDR1 SGHTA, CDR2 FQGNSA. In DNA, the CDR3 is TGTGCCAGCAGCTTCACAGGGGCGAACACCGGGGAGCTGTTTTTT. Translating it yields CASSFTGANTGELFF.

The chain combines TRBV19 with TRBJ2-7, with D possibly being TRBD2 (5 bases). The V end lost 6 bases, the J end lost 3 bases, and 12 bases lay between the germline ends. The V gene's germline CDR1 is LNHDA and CDR2 SQIVND (reference sequence). This CDR3 is 13 amino acids long. The CDR3 sequence is CASRGSGLYEQYF. The CDR3 DNA sequence: TGTGCCAGTAGGGGGTCAGGACTCTACGAGCAGTACTTC.

V gene TRBV2 combines with J gene TRBJ1-1; no clear D. Trimming removed 6 bases from V and 1 base from J, with 9 bases in between. The length of the CDR3 is 13 residues. In germline, CDR1 is SNHLY, CDR2 FYNNEI. The CDR3 is CASSENTNTEAFF. For the CDR3, the DNA is TGTGCCAGCAGCGAAAACACGAACACTGAAGCTTTCTTT.

The chain has TRBV5-4 and TRBJ2-3; 8 nucleotides line up with TRBD2. The V and J ends lost 4 bases and 4 bases, in that order; junction bases with no gene match: 11. Germline V gene lookup returns CDR1 SGHNT and CDR2 YYREEE (reference sequence). The CDR3 extends over 16 amino acids. The CDR3 DNA follows: TGTGCCAGCAGCACCCCCCGGGGGGGCTCGGCAGATACGCAGTATTTT. Protein product: CASSTPRGGSADTQYF.

V gene TRBV6-1 combines with J gene TRBJ2-3; the D is unclear. Trimming took off 8 bases at V and 2 bases at J, with 11 bases between the two ends. The CDR3 has 13 residues. The germline gives CDR1 MNHNS, CDR2 SASEGT. Here the CDR3 DNA reads TGTGCCAGCCTTGACATTTACACAGATACGCAGTATTTT. Protein product: CASLDIYTDTQYF.

J is TRBJ1-5 and V is TRBV19; D perhaps matches TRBD1 (6 bases). CDR1 and CDR2 from the germline V gene are LNHDA and SQIVND (reference sequence). The CDR3 runs 15 residues. Trimming removed 5 bases from V and 2 bases from J, with 13 bases in between. The CDR3 coding sequence is TGTGCCAGTAGTTCAACCGACAGGCGCAATCAGCCCCAGCATTTT. Translated: CASSSTDRRNQPQHF.

The rearrangement links TRBV15 to TRBJ2-5; 10 bases line up with TRBD2. The CDR3 is made up of 14 amino acids. Looked up from germline, CDR1 is LNHNV and CDR2 is YYDKDF (reference sequence). The V gene end was trimmed by 6 bases and the J gene end by 5 bases; junction bases not matched to a gene: 6. The CDR3 reads CATRKRGGRETQYF. The DNA of the CDR3 is TGTGCCACCAGGAAGCGGGGGGGCCGGGAGACCCAGTACTTC.

This chain connects TRBV12-1 to TRBJ1-1. TRBV12-1 counts as a pseudogene. CDR3 size: 13 residues. The CDR3 DNA sequence: TGTGCCAGTCCGGGGGGGGCGCACACTGAAGCTTTCTTT. Its translation: CASPGGAHTEAFF.

V gene TRBV5-6 combines with J gene TRBJ1-5; maybe TRBD1 (6 bases). Trimming removed 4 bases at V and 3 bases at J, with 17 bases between. The CDR3 extends over 16 amino acids. The germline V gene has CDR1 SGHDT and CDR2 YYEEEE. Here the CDR3 DNA reads TGTGCCAGCAGCCGGAAGGACAGAAACCTCAATCAGCCCCAGCATTTT. Encoded protein: CASSRKDRNLNQPQHF.

This chain uses TRBV25-1 with TRBJ2-1; D is perhaps TRBD1 (7 bases). CDR1 is MGHDK and CDR2 is SYGVNS in the germline V gene. Trimming pared 1 base from V and 6 bases from J, leaving 19 bases between. CDR3 size: 17 residues. Here the CDR3 reads CASSELRGRAGGNEQFF. The CDR3 DNA follows: TGTGCCAGCAGTGAATTGCGGGGAAGGGCAGGGGGCAATGAGCAGTTCTTC. Supplemented by reference TRBV25-1 and TRBJ2-1, the full variable domain reads EADIYQTPRYLVIGTGKKITLECSQTMGHDKMYWYQQDPGMELHLIHYSYGVNSTEKGDLSSESTVSRIRTEHFPLTLESARPSHTSQYLCASSELRGRAGGNEQFFGPGTRLTVL.

This chain connects TRBV14 to TRBJ2-5; D is uncertain. Trimming stripped 6 bases from V and 5 bases from J, with 10 bases between. This CDR3 is 12 amino acids long. Per germline, CDR1 SGHDN and CDR2 FVKESK. CDR3 amino acids: CASSLEAETQYF. The CDR3 bases are TGTGCCAGCAGTTTAGAGGCCGAGACCCAGTACTTC.

CDR3 sequence: CASSPHLRGGQETQYF. In DNA form, the CDR3 reads TGCGCCAGCAGCCCTCACTTGCGGGGGGGCCAGGAGACCCAGTACTTC. The rearrangement links TRBV4-3 to TRBJ2-5; 9 bases agree with TRBD2. V gave up 4 bases and J gave up 5 bases; unmatched junction bases: 11. Germline assignment: CDR1 LGHNA and CDR2 YSLEER. The CDR3 length is 16 residues.

J is TRBJ2-7 and V is TRBV29-1; TRBD2 matches at 7 bases. J gave up 2 bases and V 5 bases, and 9 bases lay outside the gene matches. This CDR3 contains 14 residues. In germline, CDR1 is SQVTM, CDR2 ANQGSEA. This CDR3 is CSVPTGGSPYEQYF. The CDR3 DNA reads as TGCAGCGTTCCCACGGGGGGTAGTCCCTACGAGCAGTACTTC.

This chain connects TRBV11-2 to TRBJ1-2, with 10 bases fitting TRBD1. The junction had 1 base not matched to a gene; V was cut back by 3 bases and J by 3 bases. Per germline, CDR1 SGHAT and CDR2 FQNNGV. There are 14 residues in the CDR3. The CDR3, as DNA: TGTGCCAGCAGCTTTGGGACAGGGGACTATGGCTACACCTTC. Translation: CASSFGTGDYGYTF.